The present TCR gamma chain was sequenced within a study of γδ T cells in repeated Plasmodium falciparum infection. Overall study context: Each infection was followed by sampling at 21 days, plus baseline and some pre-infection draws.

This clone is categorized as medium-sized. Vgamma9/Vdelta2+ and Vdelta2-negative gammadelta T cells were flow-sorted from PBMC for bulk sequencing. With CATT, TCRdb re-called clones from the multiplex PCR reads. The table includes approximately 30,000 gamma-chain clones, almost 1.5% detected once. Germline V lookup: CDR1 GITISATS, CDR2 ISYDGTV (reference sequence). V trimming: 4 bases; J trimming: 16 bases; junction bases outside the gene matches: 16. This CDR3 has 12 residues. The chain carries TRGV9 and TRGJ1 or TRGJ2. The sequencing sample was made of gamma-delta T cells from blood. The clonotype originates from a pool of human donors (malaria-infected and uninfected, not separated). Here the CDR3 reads CALWDLKNGGLF. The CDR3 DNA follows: TGTGCCTTGTGGGACCTGAAAAATGGGGGGCTCTTT.